The T cell receptor beta chain under discussion was sequenced for a study of early T cells in non-severe SARS-CoV-2 infection. At the level of the study: Alpha and beta chains were unpaired, from unsorted whole-blood bulk RNA.

This clonotype was seen repeatedly, ten times or more. Its antigen is undetermined. Findings of the study overall: VDJdb matching favored anti-spike CD8 responses, missing private and CD4 specificities.

V lost 0 bases, J lost 10 bases, and 18 bases lay in between. Germline assignment: CDR1 GTSNPN and CDR2 SVGIG (reference sequence). The CDR3 sequence is 14 residues long. The library protocol tagged individual cDNA molecules with unique molecular identifiers. Using its own MiXCR run on the 5' RACE reads, TCRdb lists one record per CDR3 protein. The top ten clones hold under 5% of a sample with 55,000 or so distinct CDR3 sequences, about 5.9% of them seen once. The chain joins TRBV30 to TRBJ1-1, with D possibly being TRBD1 (5 bases). The receptor was derived from an adult who was a healthcare worker with PCR-confirmed SARS-CoV-2 infection or an uninfected control (not recorded which). The sequencing sample was made of whole blood. The CDR3 loop is CAWSVPDLSRGAFF. As DNA, the CDR3 is TGTGCCTGGAGTGTACCGGACCTCTCAAGGGGAGCTTTCTTT.